One and the same sample provided the 31 T cell receptor beta chains below, sequenced in a study of post-analysis software for immune sequencing data. Findings and limits, study-wide: Compared with controls, patients had more of five or six TRBV segments, including TRBV5-6, TRBV5-1 and TRBV20-1.

Their specific antigens are unknown. cDNA libraries of TCR beta carried unique molecular identifiers. MiXCR was run by TCRdb on the PCR reads, yielding one entry per CDR3 protein. Of more than 500,000 distinct CDR3 sequences in the sample, 34% were seen once. The sequenced material came from blood. The receptors shown here come from a girl under 18 with multiple sclerosis.

The chain employs TRBV6-2 or TRBV6-3 and TRBJ2-2; D is ambiguous. The V end was cut by 1 base, the J end by 6 bases, with 12 bases between. Germline CDR1 is MNHEY and CDR2 is SVGEGT. The CDR3 is 15 residues long. As DNA, the CDR3 is TGTGCCAGCAGTTACTGGGGTCCCGGCGCCGGGGAGCTGTTTTTT. Its translation is CASSYWGPGAGELFF.

Notes on this clonotype: The junction departs from germline at one end; a sequencing error may be responsible. The J gene is TRBJ2-2, the V gene TRBV6-5, with D possibly TRBD1 on 6 matching bases. Germline V gene lookup returns CDR1 MNHEY and CDR2 SVGAGI. The CDR3 length is 15 residues. In DNA form, the CDR3 reads TGTGCCAGCAGTTACTCGATAGGGGACACCGGGGAGCGGTTTTTT. Encoded protein: CASSYSIGDTGERFF.

The rearrangement joins TRBV24-1 to TRBJ1-5; D is undetermined. The V end lost 2 bases, the J end lost 3 bases, and 7 bases lay between the germline ends. This CDR3 has 14 amino acids. Germline V CDR1 and CDR2: KGHDR, SFDVKD. The CDR3 DNA sequence: TGTGCCACCAGTGATTCAGGAATCAATCAGCCCCAGCATTTT. This encodes CATSDSGINQPQHF.

The rearrangement uses TRBV15 and TRBJ2-5, with D unresolved. This CDR3 is built from 13 residues. Germline CDR1 is LNHNV and CDR2 is YYDKDF (reference sequence). Trimming pared 3 bases from V and 5 bases from J, leaving 10 bases between. The CDR3 sequence: CATSSSPRETQYF. CDR3 DNA: TGTGCCACCAGCAGTAGCCCCCGGGAGACCCAGTACTTC. Filled out from reference TRBV15 and TRBJ2-5, the complete variable domain reads DAMVIQNPRYQVTQFGKPVTLSCSQTLNHNVMYWYQQKSSQAPKLLFHYYDKDFNNEADTPDNFQSRRPNTSFCFLDIRSPGLGDTAMYLCATSSSPRETQYFGPGTRLLVL.

Comments on this clonotype: Mismatch with germline at one junction end may stem from a read error. CDR3 region: CNASRQPTDTQYF. The CDR3 DNA reads as TGCAATGCTTCTCGACAGCCTACAGATACGCAGTATTTT. The chain combines TRBV20-1 with TRBJ2-3; possibly TRBD1 for D (5 bases). CDR3 length: 13 amino acids. Germline V CDR1 and CDR2: DFQATT, SNEGSKA (reference sequence).

The rearrangement joins TRBV6-1 to TRBJ1-1; D is unclear. This CDR3 is built from 14 residues. CDR1 is MNHNS and CDR2 is SASEGT in the germline V gene. Trimming stripped 6 bases from V and 7 bases from J, with 18 bases between. CDR3 coding DNA: TGTGCCAGCAGCTTCCGATGGCGGCCCGATGAAGCTTTCTTT. Its protein is CASSFRWRPDEAFF.

The gene calls are TRBV20-1 and TRBJ2-7; tentatively, D is TRBD1 or TRBD2 (6 bases each). CDR1 is DFQATT, CDR2 SNEGSKA, per germline (reference sequence). The CDR3 runs 14 residues. V was pared by 0 bases and J by 2 bases, with 11 bases between. The CDR3 region is CSAREGGDPYEQYF. As DNA, the CDR3 is TGCAGTGCTAGAGAGGGGGGCGATCCCTACGAGCAGTACTTC.

The chain carries TRBV12-3 or TRBV12-4 and TRBJ1-2, with D perhaps matching TRBD1 (5 bases). This CDR3 has 14 residues. Trimming removed 5 bases at V and 1 base at J, with 11 bases between. This chain's CDR3 is CASSPGLDNYGYTF. In nucleotides, the CDR3 is TGTGCCAGCAGTCCAGGGTTGGATAACTATGGCTACACCTTC.

A few counts support this clonotype. The chain uses TRBV4-2 and TRBJ2-1; tentative D call: TRBD1 (5 bases). V was trimmed by 1 base and J by 5 bases, leaving 21 bases between them. CDR1 and CDR2 (germline): LGHNA, YNFKEQ. The CDR3 has 18 residues. CDR3 in DNA: TGTGCCAGCAGCCAAGGTCCTTTAAAAGGGGCCCCCAACAATGAGCAGTTCTTC. Encoded protein: CASSQGPLKGAPNNEQFF.

This chain uses TRBV4-1 with TRBJ2-4, with 7 bases aligning to TRBD2. This CDR3 has 14 amino acids. The V and J ends lost 5 bases and 8 bases, in that order; junction bases with no gene match: 9. Germline V gene data show CDR1 as MGHRA and CDR2 as YSYEKL. This CDR3 is CASSSESGADIQYF. CDR3 DNA: TGCGCCAGCAGCTCGGAAAGCGGGGCGGACATTCAGTACTTC.

The J gene is TRBJ2-1, the V gene TRBV20-1; 14 nucleotides match TRBD2. CDR1 and CDR2 from the germline V gene are DFQATT and SNEGSKA (reference sequence). Losses at the gene ends were 4 bases for V and 0 bases for J; bases not matched to a gene: 5. The CDR3 sequence is 17 residues long. The CDR3 DNA follows: TGCAGTGCTAAAGGACTAGCGGGGGGCCACTCCTACAATGAGCAGTTCTTC. This gives the protein CSAKGLAGGHSYNEQFF.

The V and J genes are TRBV6-6 and TRBJ1-5; TRBD1 aligns across 8 bases. CDR1 is MNHNY, CDR2 SVGAGI, per germline (reference sequence). The CDR3 is 17 amino acids. V shed 2 bases, J shed 2 bases, and the junction held 8 bases outside the gene matches. CDR3 in DNA: TGTGCCAGCAGTTACCCTTTGGACAGGGAGGGCAATCAGCCCCAGCATTTT. Protein sequence: CASSYPLDREGNQPQHF.

This clonotype was counted once. In DNA, the CDR3 is TGTGCCAGCAGCCAAGATAGGGACGGACCCAGTGAAGCTTTCTTT. Its translation is CASSQDRDGPSEAFF. The V call is TRBV4-2, the J call TRBJ1-1, with a tentative D call TRBD1 (5 bases). The ends were cut back, 0 bases at V and 7 bases at J, with 15 bases in the middle. This CDR3 region has 15 residues. Germline V gives CDR1 LGHNA, CDR2 YNFKEQ.

This chain uses TRBV20-1 with TRBJ1-1; TRBD1 might be the D (5 bases). The CDR3 runs 16 residues. CDR1 is DFQATT and CDR2 is SNEGSKA in the germline V gene (reference sequence). Trimming took 5 bases from V and 4 from J, leaving 23 bases between them. The CDR3 loop reads CSAPPPLYPGGTEAFF. The CDR3, as DNA: TGCAGTGCTCCTCCTCCCCTGTACCCCGGGGGCACTGAAGCTTTCTTT.

A note on this clonotype: The junction shows a germline mismatch at one end, possibly a read error. This chain joins TRBV2 and TRBJ2-6; TRBD1 is a possible D gene (5 bases). Germline CDR1 reads SNHLY; CDR2 reads FYNNEI. The length of the CDR3 is 15 residues. The CDR3 sequence: CASSDRLSGASVLTF. The CDR3 region has the DNA TGTGCCAGCAGTGACAGGCTCTCTGGGGCCAGCGTCCTGACTTTC. The full variable domain, completed using reference TRBV2 and TRBJ2-6, is EPEVTQTPSHQVTQMGQEVILRCVPISNHLYFYWYRQILGQKVEFLVSFYNNEISEKSEIFDDQFSVERPDGSNFTLKIRSTKLEDSAMYFCASSDRLSGASVLTFGAGSRLTVL.

This chain's CDR3 is CASSDLEGTQYF. The CDR3 DNA sequence: TGTGCCAGCAGTGATCTGGAGGGGACCCAGTACTTC. This rearrangement joins TRBV12-3 or TRBV12-4 to TRBJ2-5, with a possible D match to TRBD2 (6 bases). Deletions cut 5 bases from V and 7 bases from J, with 11 bases between. The CDR3 length is 12 residues.

This clonotype has a handful of counts. The chain uses TRBV20-1 and TRBJ1-2, with TRBD1 matching 7 bases. Germline CDR1 and CDR2: DFQATT and SNEGSKA (reference sequence). This CDR3 spans 13 amino acids. The junction had 11 bases not matched to a gene; V was cut back by 6 bases and J by 7 bases. The CDR3 loop is CSAPGGQVFGYTF. In DNA form, the CDR3 reads TGCAGTGCCCCCGGCGGACAGGTTTTTGGCTACACCTTC.

The rearrangement joins TRBV4-1 to TRBJ2-6; TRBD2 aligns across 7 bases. CDR3 length equals 15 residues. The junction had 3 bases not matched to a gene; V was cut back by 7 bases and J by 0 bases. Per germline, CDR1 MGHRA and CDR2 YSYEKL. CDR3 sequence (DNA): TGCGCCAGCACCGGGGGGAGCTCTGGGGCCAACGTCCTGACTTTC. Translating gives CASTGGSSGANVLTF.

The rearrangement links TRBV4-1 to TRBJ1-2; possibly TRBD1 for D (6 bases). CDR3 length: 15 residues. Trimming left V 1 base short and J 5 bases short, with 14 bases between. Germline CDR1 is MGHRA and CDR2 is YSYEKL. DNA of the CDR3: TGCGCCAGCAGCCAAGTGGGCTGGGGGCCTTATGGCTACACCTTC. It is translated as CASSQVGWGPYGYTF.

The sample holds a few counts of this clonotype. The chain joins TRBV5-6 to TRBJ2-1; TRBD1 or TRBD2 may be the D gene (5 bases each). Germline V gives CDR1 SGHDT, CDR2 YYEEEE. Trimming pared 3 bases from V and 6 bases from J, leaving 10 bases between. This CDR3 has 13 amino acids. CDR3 DNA: TGTGCCAGCAGCTGGGGACCGTCCAATGAGCAGTTCTTC. Translation gives CASSWGPSNEQFF.

The CDR3, as DNA: TGTGCCAGCAGAAAAAATAGTCACGAGCAGTACTTC. It is translated as CASRKNSHEQYF. This chain joins TRBV28 and TRBJ2-5; D gene ambiguous. The J call may be mistaken, given a closer DNA end match to TRBJ2-7. There are 12 residues in the CDR3. Germline V gene data show CDR1 as MDHEN and CDR2 as SYDVKM.

This clonotype has more than one count but fewer than ten. The chain employs TRBV2 and TRBJ2-1; D ambiguous. The CDR3 spans 12 residues. The V end lost 6 bases, the J end lost 7 bases, and 10 bases lay between the germline ends. Germline V gene lookup returns CDR1 SNHLY and CDR2 FYNNEI. Here the CDR3 reads CASRYEKNEQFF. CDR3 nucleotides: TGTGCCAGCAGATACGAAAAAAATGAGCAGTTCTTC. The complete variable domain, with remaining parts taken from reference TRBV2 and TRBJ2-1, reads EPEVTQTPSHQVTQMGQEVILRCVPISNHLYFYWYRQILGQKVEFLVSFYNNEISEKSEIFDDQFSVERPDGSNFTLKIRSTKLEDSAMYFCASRYEKNEQFFGPGTRLTVL.

The chain has TRBV24-1 and TRBJ2-3, with TRBD1 matching 7 bases. The V segment lost 4 bases and the J segment 8 bases; nucleotides outside the gene matches: 8. CDR1 KGHDR and CDR2 SFDVKD come from the germline V gene. The CDR3 covers 14 residues. CDR3 region: CATSDPDRDGTQYF. The CDR3 nucleotides read TGTGCCACCAGTGACCCCGACAGGGACGGTACGCAGTATTTT.

This clonotype was seen at least ten times. This chain uses TRBV19 with TRBJ2-5, with D possibly TRBD1 on 5 matching bases. The CDR3 runs 12 residues. V was pared by 10 bases and J by 5 bases, with 14 bases between. Looked up from germline, CDR1 is LNHDA and CDR2 is SQIVND (reference sequence). CDR3 in DNA: TGTGCCACCCGACAGTCCGGCGAGACCCAGTACTTC. Amino acids: CATRQSGETQYF.

The gene calls are TRBV10-3 and TRBJ2-5; either TRBD1 or TRBD2 may fit D (5 bases each). In germline, CDR1 is ENHRY, CDR2 SYGVKD. With 8 bases removed from V and 2 bases from J, the gap between germline ends came to 12 bases. This CDR3 is built from 13 residues. The CDR3 DNA reads TGTGCCATCGCCGAGGGGAATCAAGAGACCCAGTACTTC. Residues: CAIAEGNQETQYF.

The chain carries TRBV20-1 and TRBJ2-4, with 7 nucleotides matching TRBD2. The junction had 5 bases not matched to a gene; V was cut back by 0 bases and J by 0 bases. The CDR3 has 16 residues. Germline assignment: CDR1 DFQATT and CDR2 SNEGSKA (reference sequence). This CDR3 reads CSARDEGGQAKNIQYF. The CDR3 region has the DNA TGCAGTGCTAGAGACGAGGGAGGGCAAGCCAAAAACATTCAGTACTTC.

The V and J genes are TRBV7-9 and TRBJ2-7, with 8 nucleotides matching TRBD1. Trimming cost V 3 bases and J 4 bases; bases outside gene matches: 5. This CDR3 comprises 14 residues. The germline V gene has CDR1 SEHNR and CDR2 FQNEAQ (reference sequence). The CDR3 nucleotides read TGTGCCAGCAGCTTTAGTCAGGGGGCTTACGAGCAGTACTTC. This codes for CASSFSQGAYEQYF.

This clonotype was recorded a few times. The chain has TRBV3-1 and TRBJ2-1; D gene uncertain. Trimming shortened V by 0 bases and J by 5 bases, and 11 bases separated the two germline ends. This CDR3 spans 15 amino acids. Germline assignment: CDR1 LGHDT and CDR2 YNNKEL (reference sequence). The CDR3 loop reads CASSQEGRWNNEQFF. The CDR3 DNA reads TGTGCCAGCAGCCAAGAAGGCAGGTGGAACAATGAGCAGTTCTTC.

This chain uses TRBV29-1 with TRBJ2-2, with 8 nucleotides matching TRBD1. CDR3 length: 16 amino acids. The V gene's germline CDR1 is SQVTM and CDR2 ANQGSEA. Trimming took 2 bases from V and 6 from J; bases not matched to a gene: 11. This chain's CDR3 is CSVESAETGAPGELFF. CDR3 in DNA: TGCAGCGTTGAATCCGCCGAGACAGGGGCGCCCGGGGAGCTGTTTTTT.

This clonotype was observed a few times. The CDR3 DNA reads TGTGCCACCAGCAGAGATGCCGTTGGCTCTGGGGCCAACGTCCTGACTTTC. Translating gives CATSRDAVGSGANVLTF. This sequence joins TRBV15 and TRBJ2-6; D remains ambiguous. Trimming shortened V by 0 bases and J by 0 bases, and 9 bases separated the two germline ends. Per germline, CDR1 LNHNV and CDR2 YYDKDF (reference sequence). This CDR3 is 17 amino acids long.

This clonotype has only a few counts. The J gene is TRBJ1-5, the V gene TRBV4-1; weak D call: TRBD1 (5 bases). Trimming removed 0 bases at V and 2 bases at J, with 8 bases between. The CDR3 has 15 residues. Germline-derived CDR1 and CDR2 are MGHRA and YSYEKL. CDR3 in DNA: TGCGCCAGCAGCCAAGAATTGGGGGGCAATCAGCCCCAGCATTTT. This sequence encodes CASSQELGGNQPQHF.